This record concerns one T cell receptor beta chain sequence. The sample originates from a study of T-cell reconstitution after alpha-beta-depleted transplantation in children. The TCRbeta library incorporated unique molecular identifiers. TCRdb independently ran MiXCR on the PCR reads; one entry per CDR3 protein. The sample lists roughly 200,000 distinct CDR3 sequences; 6.5% to 7.5% were seen once. Germline CDR1 GTSNPN, CDR2 SVGIG (reference sequence). The V and J ends lost 8 bases and 2 bases respectively, with 16 bases between them. This CDR3 comprises 13 residues. The receptor was derived from a human donor who donated a stem cell graft to a child with Wiskott-Aldrich syndrome. This chain joins TRBV30 and TRBJ2-7; D is perhaps TRBD1 or TRBD2 (5 bases each). The source was PBMCs from the stem cell graft donor, collected from the stem cell graft. This CDR3 is CAGGRDATYEQYF. CDR3 nucleotide sequence: TGTGCCGGTGGACGGGACGCTACCTACGAGCAGTACTTC. Full variable domain (outside the CDR3, taken from reference TRBV30 and TRBJ2-7): SQTIHQWPATLVQPVGSPLSLECTVEGTSNPNLYWYRQAAGRGLQLLFYSVGIGQISSEVPQNLSASRPQDRQFILSSKKLLLSDSGFYLCAGGRDATYEQYFGPGTRLTVT.